These T cell receptor beta chains were read from a single sample in a study of molecular identifiers for immune sequencing clone quantification. In TCRdb, the PCR reads were re-called with MiXCR into one record per CDR3 protein. The sample consists of just under 650,000 distinct CDR3 sequences, approximately 20% of them appearing once. Sequencing was carried out using naive CD8+ T cells from blood, with Jurkat cell RNA spiked in. These receptors all come from a human donor in good health. Some libraries in this study had Jurkat cell RNA spiked in. Both conserved end residues are part of each CDR3. A D gene is named only where the DNA matches it firmly. Clone size appears in some rows only: once, few, many, or a class for an expanded clone.

V: TRBV13
size: .
J: TRBJ1-3
D: TRBD1
DNA: TGTGCCAGCGGCTTAGCGCAGGGGGCCGGAAACACCATATATTTT
CDR3: CASGLAQGAGNTIYF

V: TRBV7-9
size: .
J: TRBJ2-7
D: TRBD2
DNA: TGTGCCAGCAGCTCGCTAGCGGGAGGGCCGGCCGAGCAGTACTTC
CDR3: CASSSLAGGPAEQYF

V: TRBV11-2
size: .
J: TRBJ1-5
D: .
DNA: TGTGCCAGCAGCGAGGGGCGTCAGGGCGGTCAGCCCCAGCATTTT
CDR3: CASSEGRQGGQPQHF

V: TRBV24-1
size: many
J: TRBJ2-3
D: .
DNA: TGTGCCACCAGTGACCTGGATCCGATGACGCAGTATTTT
CDR3: CATSDLDPMTQYF

V: TRBV5-4
size: many
J: TRBJ2-7
D: TRBD2
DNA: TGTGCCAGCAGCTCGGGACTAGCACCCTACGAGCAGTACTTC
CDR3: CASSSGLAPYEQYF

V: TRBV6-5
size: .
J: TRBJ2-2
D: .
DNA: TGTGCCAGCAATTCAGGGGACACCGGGGAGCTGTTTTTT
CDR3: CASNSGDTGELFF

V: TRBV7-9
size: many
J: TRBJ2-7
D: .
DNA: TGTGCCAGCAGCTTAGCGGGTTCCGACGAGCAGTACTTC
CDR3: CASSLAGSDEQYF

V: TRBV7-3
size: many
J: TRBJ2-1
D: .
DNA: TGTGCCAGCAGCTTAACATTCGGGCAGAGCTCCTACAATGAGCAGTTCTTC
CDR3: CASSLTFGQSSYNEQFF

V: TRBV19
size: many
J: TRBJ2-5
D: .
DNA: TGTGCCAGTAGCCTAAACAGCGGTGATTTAGAGACCCAGTACTTC
CDR3: CASSLNSGDLETQYF

V: TRBV19
size: many
J: TRBJ2-3
D: TRBD2
DNA: TGTGCCAGTAGACTGACTAGCGGGGCCTCAGATACGCAGTATTTT
CDR3: CASRLTSGASDTQYF

V: TRBV4-3
size: .
J: TRBJ1-1
D: .
DNA: TGCGCCAGCAGCTCTACCCACAGGATCTGGAACACTGAAGCTTTCTTT
CDR3: CASSSTHRIWNTEAFF

V: TRBV27
size: many
J: TRBJ1-1
D: TRBD1
DNA: TGTGCCAGCAGTTACCAACAGGGGGCGGAAGCTTTCTTT
CDR3: CASSYQQGAEAFF

V: TRBV7-9
size: many
J: TRBJ2-3
D: .
DNA: TGTGCCAGCAGCTCCTACTTCTCCCCTGGCACAGATACGCAGTATTTT
CDR3: CASSSYFSPGTDTQYF

V: TRBV5-6
size: many
J: TRBJ1-1
D: .
DNA: TGTGCCAGCAGCTCCCTGGGGACTGAAGCTTTCTTT
CDR3: CASSSLGTEAFF

V: TRBV7-9
size: many
J: TRBJ1-2
D: .
DNA: TGTGCCAGCAGCTCCCCGGGCTCAGGAGGAATCTATGGCTACACCTTC
CDR3: CASSSPGSGGIYGYTF

V: TRBV6-1
size: many
J: TRBJ1-1
D: .
DNA: TGTGCCAGCAAGGGCCGACCTTTCTCGAACACTGAAGCTTTCTTT
CDR3: CASKGRPFSNTEAFF

V: TRBV4-2
size: many
J: TRBJ2-7
D: .
DNA: TGTGCCAGCAGCCAGCCAGGGGGGCCCTACGAGCAGTACTTC
CDR3: CASSQPGGPYEQYF

V: TRBV27
size: many
J: TRBJ2-7
D: .
DNA: TGTGCCAGCAGTTTATCGGGCGCCAGGGGCCACGAGCAGTACTTC
CDR3: CASSLSGARGHEQYF

V: TRBV20-1
size: .
J: TRBJ2-1
D: TRBD2
DNA: TGCAGTGCTAGAGATCCAGCGCTAGCGGGGGGGCTGGGTCGCAATGAGCAGTTCTTC
CDR3: CSARDPALAGGLGRNEQFF